This T cell receptor (beta chain) emerged from a study of OX40 agonist ivuxolimab in advanced cancers. Across the study: Recorded diagnoses for dose-escalation patients were hepatocellular carcinoma, melanoma, renal cell or head and neck cancer.

Regarding the study as a whole: Blood T cells, both CD4+ and CD8+, expanded clonally by week 6 at 0.1 to 3.0 mg/kg.

The cohort excluded patients with autoimmune disease history or systemic immunosuppression. Worth noting for this clone: Its antigen is undetermined.

Only in-frame clones appear in the TCRdb table, and some are missing; sequencing was by immunoSEQ multiplex PCR. The sample holds roughly 70,000 clones, 80% to 90% seen once. The sequence was obtained from an adult with an advanced solid tumor such as melanoma, head and neck, liver or kidney cancer. The material sequenced was CD4+ or CD8+ T cells sorted from blood, taken in a trial of the OX40 agonist ivuxolimab.

The CDR3 spells CASSSGRADTQYF. As DNA, the CDR3 is TGTGCCAGCAGCTCCGGGAGGGCAGATACGCAGTATTTT. This chain uses TRBV7-9 with TRBJ2-3, with TRBD2 matching over 8 bases. Per germline, CDR1 SEHNR and CDR2 FQNEAQ (reference sequence). Trimming took 4 bases from V and 4 from J; bases not matched to a gene: 1. The CDR3 spans 13 residues.